The present entry profiles one T cell receptor (beta chain) with its context. Its antigen is still unknown. This entry comes from a study of human T cells and chemical hapten exposure. Study at large: Variation in per-sample TCR yields came mainly from small pooled library volume differences. Regarding the study as a whole: No change in TCRs above 1 in 1000 frequency was produced by DPC sensitization.

V was trimmed by 5 bases and J by 10 bases, leaving 20 bases between them. The CDR3 sequence is 14 residues long. Germline loops: CDR1 LNHDA, CDR2 SQIVND (reference sequence). In the source study's methods: Sampled TCR counts reached a median of about 90,000 per sample, with values ranging from roughly 23,224 to 690,600. TCRdb reprocessed the 5' RACE reads with MiXCR, giving one entry per CDR3 protein. The V and J calls and clone size come from TCRdb's table, not from the authors' own analysis. This sample has approximately 81,000 distinct CDR3 sequences, with about 7.7% found just once. Unfractionated whole blood yielded total RNA.

The TCR comes from a male donor in good health. V gene TRBV19 combines with J gene TRBJ1-2, with TRBD1 as a possible D gene (6 bases). The CDR3 sequence: CASSSQTGALIYTF. The CDR3 DNA reads TGTGCCAGTAGTTCCCAGACAGGAGCGCTGATCTACACCTTC.